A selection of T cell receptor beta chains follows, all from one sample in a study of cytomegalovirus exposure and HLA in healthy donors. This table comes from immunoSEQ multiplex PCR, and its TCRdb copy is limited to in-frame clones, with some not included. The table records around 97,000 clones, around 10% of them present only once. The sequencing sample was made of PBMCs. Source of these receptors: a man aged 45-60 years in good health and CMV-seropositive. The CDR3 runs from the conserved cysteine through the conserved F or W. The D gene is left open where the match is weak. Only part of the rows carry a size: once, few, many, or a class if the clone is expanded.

CDR3 protein: CASSRGNEQFF; CDR3 DNA: TGTGCCAGCAGCCGGGGTAATGAGCAGTTCTTC; clone size: few; J gene: TRBJ2-1; V gene: TRBV6-5; D gene: .
CDR3 protein: CSVQGSFGETQYF; CDR3 DNA: TGCAGCGTCCAGGGGTCGTTCGGAGAGACCCAGTACTTC; clone size: few; J gene: TRBJ2-5; V gene: TRBV29-1; D gene: .
CDR3 protein: CAGLGGPNSPLHF; CDR3 DNA: TGTGCCGGGTTGGGGGGGCCGAATTCACCCCTCCACTTT; clone size: .; J gene: TRBJ1-6; V gene: TRBV6-6; D gene: .
CDR3 protein: CASSLSMGTASGNTIYF; CDR3 DNA: TGTGCCAGCAGTTTATCGATGGGGACAGCCTCTGGAAACACCATATATTTT; clone size: .; J gene: TRBJ1-3; V gene: TRBV27; D gene: TRBD1
CDR3 protein: CAISPTAGGNTEAFF; CDR3 DNA: TGTGCCATCAGTCCCACGGCAGGGGGGAACACTGAAGCTTTCTTT; clone size: .; J gene: TRBJ1-1; V gene: TRBV10-3; D gene: TRBD1
CDR3 protein: CASSRTGGPSSYNSPLHF; CDR3 DNA: TGCGCCAGCAGCAGAACAGGGGGCCCTAGCTCCTATAATTCACCCCTCCACTTT; clone size: few; J gene: TRBJ1-6; V gene: TRBV5-1; D gene: TRBD1
CDR3 protein: CASSWGGSSGRARNEQFF; CDR3 DNA: TGCGCCAGCAGCTGGGGGGGAAGTAGCGGGAGGGCCCGCAATGAGCAGTTCTTC; clone size: .; J gene: TRBJ2-1; V gene: TRBV5-1; D gene: TRBD2
CDR3 protein: CAWNREGIQETQYF; CDR3 DNA: TGTGCCTGGAATCGGGAGGGGATCCAAGAGACCCAGTACTTC; clone size: few; J gene: TRBJ2-5; V gene: TRBV30; D gene: TRBD2
CDR3 protein: CASSPVRTNTGELFF; CDR3 DNA: TGCGCCAGCAGCCCCGTCAGAACGAACACCGGGGAGCTGTTTTTT; clone size: .; J gene: TRBJ2-2; V gene: TRBV5-1; D gene: .
CDR3 protein: CASSAGGTGNTIYF; CDR3 DNA: TGTGCCAGCAGTGCAGGGGGGACTGGAAACACCATATATTTT; clone size: .; J gene: TRBJ1-3; V gene: TRBV27; D gene: TRBD1
CDR3 protein: CASRTSGSNEQFF; CDR3 DNA: TGTGCCAGCAGGACTAGCGGGAGCAATGAGCAGTTCTTC; clone size: few; J gene: TRBJ2-1; V gene: TRBV2; D gene: TRBD2
CDR3 protein: CASSEDRRRNSPLHF; CDR3 DNA: TGTGCCAGCAGTGAGGACAGACGGAGAAATTCACCCCTCCACTTT; clone size: .; J gene: TRBJ1-6; V gene: TRBV6-1; D gene: .
CDR3 protein: CASSLSWEYQETQYF; CDR3 DNA: TGTGCCAGCAGTTTATCGTGGGAGTACCAAGAGACCCAGTACTTC; clone size: .; J gene: TRBJ2-5; V gene: TRBV28; D gene: .